The rows below give T cell receptor beta chains drawn from one sample of a study of Ad26.COV2.S vaccination and SARS-CoV-2 variants. Clones were read by immunoSEQ multiplex PCR, and TCRdb kept only the in-frame ones, dropping some. The sample shows roughly 680,000 clones, approximately 88% of them seen only once. The source material was peripheral blood, sampled in a trial of Ad26.COV2.S vaccine versus placebo. The receptors stem from a person aged 18 to 65 who received the Ad26.COV2.S COVID-19 vaccine or a placebo. CDR3s include the opening cysteine and the closing phenylalanine or tryptophan. The D gene is left open where the match is weak.

V gene | D gene | CDR3 protein
TRBV11-3 | - | CASSRDLTGELFF
TRBV11-3 | TRBD2 | CASSLARTSPSSYEQYF
TRBV5-6 | - | CASRRLMNTEAFF
TRBV21-1 | - | CASSKYETSNQPQHF
TRBV19 | - | CASRGPTGNQPQHF
TRBV18 | - | CASSPQIGDIQYF
TRBV4-3 | TRBD2 | CASSQGLAGGMDTGELFF
TRBV2 | - | CASSEAHSYEQYF
TRBV6-5 | TRBD2 | CASSRLAGKNNEQFF
TRBV12-3/TRBV12-4 | - | CASSPDRYEQYF
TRBV6-1 | TRBD1 | CASSERTGLRQPQHF